This TCR beta chain was observed in a study of vaccination effects on CD4 cells after COVID-19. Overall study context: Post-vaccine specimens arrived a median 72 days past the second dose.

Pools of viral peptides were used by the ViraFEST assay to expand antigen-specific CD4+ T cells ahead of sequencing. Cells that had been cultured for 10 days were the source of isolated CD4+ T cells. Each person got two doses of an mRNA SARS-CoV-2 vaccine, BNT162b2 or mRNA-1273. Researchers swapped half the medium for IL-2 medium on both days 3 and 7. Sequencing was performed with immunoSEQ multiplex PCR; in TCRdb, only in-frame clones are kept and a portion is missing. The repertoire holds about 59,000 clones, with roughly three quarters as singletons. Points on this clone: Its antigen is not known.

Findings of the study overall: After vaccination, at late timepoints, clones induced by infection and by vaccine contracted markedly. Limitations: small convalescent group and missing early post-infection timepoints.

The sequencing here drew on CD4+ T cells from PBMCs cultured with HCoV-OC43 spike peptides, taken after COVID-19 vaccination. Subset meaning: HCoV-OC43 spike overlapping peptide pool stimulation. The source of this sequence is a human donor who received a COVID-19 vaccine.

The CDR3 coding sequence is TGTGCCAGTAGTCCACAGGGAGGCACTGAAGCTTTCTTT. Translating it yields CASSPQGGTEAFF. This sequence joins TRBV19 and TRBJ1-1; TRBD1 might be the D (6 bases). V dropped 5 bases and J dropped 4 bases, with 11 bases sitting between them. The CDR3 spans 13 residues. Germline loops: CDR1 LNHDA, CDR2 SQIVND (reference sequence).